Shown below are 5 T cell receptor beta chains from a single sample sequenced in a study of PD-L1 blockade in urothelial cancer. Using immunoSEQ multiplex PCR, the repertoire was profiled, and TCRdb retains in-frame clones only, with some absent. The table lists about 110,000 clones, more than 85% of them singletons. Time point denoted: peripheral blood 6 weeks after treatment start. The input for sequencing was PBMCs, taken around atezolizumab (anti-PD-L1) treatment. These TCRs come from a man in his sixties with urothelial cancer.

The rearrangement links TRBV2 to TRBJ2-3; D remains ambiguous. The CDR3 is made up of 14 amino acids. CDR1 is SNHLY, CDR2 FYNNEI, per germline. Trimming removed 7 bases from V and 0 bases from J, with 11 bases in between. CDR3 residues: CASKVLTSTDTQYF. Here the CDR3 DNA reads TGTGCCAGCAAAGTGTTGACTAGCACAGATACGCAGTATTTT. Complete variable domain (other parts from reference TRBV2 and TRBJ2-3): EPEVTQTPSHQVTQMGQEVILRCVPISNHLYFYWYRQILGQKVEFLVSFYNNEISEKSEIFDDQFSVERPDGSNFTLKIRSTKLEDSAMYFCASKVLTSTDTQYFGPGTRLTVL.

The chain combines TRBV2 with TRBJ1-3; tentative D call: TRBD1 (5 bases). V lost 5 bases and J 4 bases, leaving 18 bases between the germline ends. Looked up from germline, CDR1 is SNHLY and CDR2 is FYNNEI. The CDR3 is made up of 16 amino acids. In DNA, the CDR3 is TGTGCCAGCAGTATGCAAGGCAGGGCGGTCGGAAACACCATATATTTT. Its translation: CASSMQGRAVGNTIYF.

The CDR3 region is CASSQDPGTHTGELFF. The CDR3 DNA is TGTGCCAGCAGCCAAGATCCCGGGACACACACCGGGGAGCTGTTTTTT. The chain has TRBV4-2 and TRBJ2-2, with D possibly TRBD1 on 6 matching bases. Germline CDR1 LGHNA, CDR2 YNFKEQ. V lost 0 bases, J lost 3 bases, and 11 bases lay in between. The CDR3 covers 16 residues.

This chain connects TRBV28 to TRBJ2-2; 10 nucleotides match TRBD2. V gave up 9 bases and J gave up 1 base; unmatched junction bases: 2. Germline lookup yields CDR1 MDHEN and CDR2 SYDVKM. The CDR3 contains 14 residues. This chain's CDR3 is CASRTSGNTGELFF. CDR3 DNA sequence: TGTGCCAGTCGGACTAGCGGGAACACCGGGGAGCTGTTTTTT.

This clone was recorded only once. This sequence joins TRBV4-1 and TRBJ2-1; D call uncertain. CDR1 and CDR2 from the germline V gene are MGHRA and YSYEKL. The ends were cut back, 1 base at V and 0 bases at J, with 13 bases in the middle. The CDR3 runs to 17 residues. CDR3 DNA sequence: TGCGCCAGCAGCCAAGCCTCTGGCGGTCGCTCCTACAATGAGCAGTTCTTC. Protein sequence: CASSQASGGRSYNEQFF.